A single T cell receptor beta chain is shown here with its context. The method was immunoSEQ multiplex PCR; TCRdb's version includes in-frame clones alone and lacks a portion of them. The sample carries fewer than 85,000 clones, around 94% recorded once. The sample belongs to a study of cytomegalovirus exposure and HLA in healthy donors. The sequenced sample consisted of PBMCs. This receptor was identified in a woman younger than 35 in good health and CMV-seronegative.

In nucleotides, the CDR3 is TGTGCCAGTAGGAGCCGGGACAGCAGCACAGATACGCAGTATTTT. Its translation: CASRSRDSSTDTQYF. The genes are TRBV19 and TRBJ2-3, with TRBD1 identical over 7 bases. J lost 0 bases, V lost 6 bases, and 6 bases had no gene match. The CDR3 sequence is 15 residues long. Germline assignment: CDR1 LNHDA and CDR2 SQIVND (reference sequence).